The 27 T cell receptor beta chains reported below all come from one sample, sequenced in a study of T cells in Graves' hyperthyroidism and ophthalmopathy. Amplified TCR beta CDR3 regions derived from RNA transcripts. The primer set for the first-round RT-PCR of the TCR CDR3 was HTBI. TCRdb reprocessed the multiplex PCR reads with MiXCR, giving one entry per CDR3 protein. This table holds about 700,000 distinct CDR3 sequences, 12% to 15% found once. Material: blood. Receptors originate from a woman aged 18-29 years with Graves' hyperthyroidism.

This clonotype occurred a few times. This chain uses TRBV13 with TRBJ1-1; D gene uncertain. In germline, CDR1 is PRHDT, CDR2 FYEKMQ (reference sequence). The CDR3 has 16 amino acids. V gave up 5 bases and J gave up 3 bases, with 19 bases separating them. CDR3 sequence (DNA): TGTGCCAGCAGCCCTCAGAACCTCCGGTTGGACACTGAAGCTTTCTTT. Translation: CASSPQNLRLDTEAFF.

This sequence joins TRBV28 and TRBJ2-7; 9 bases map to TRBD2. CDR1 and CDR2 (germline): MDHEN, SYDVKM. Trimming took 2 bases from V and 1 from J; bases not matched to a gene: 6. This CDR3 has 16 amino acids. The CDR3 sequence is CASSLLAGLNSYEQYF. DNA for the CDR3: TGTGCCAGCAGTTTACTAGCGGGACTAAATTCCTACGAGCAGTACTTC.

The chain uses TRBV19 and TRBJ2-1, with TRBD2 identical over 10 bases. There are 17 residues in the CDR3. Germline CDR1 is LNHDA and CDR2 is SQIVND (reference sequence). V was pared by 0 bases and J by 7 bases, with 9 bases of the junction left unmatched. The CDR3 loop reads CASSIDWLAGAWNEQFF. CDR3 in DNA: TGTGCCAGTAGTATAGATTGGCTAGCGGGAGCCTGGAATGAGCAGTTCTTC.

J is TRBJ1-4 and V is TRBV20-1; 8 nucleotides align to TRBD1. The length of the CDR3 is 11 residues. The V and J ends lost 5 bases and 13 bases, in that order; junction bases with no gene match: 6. Germline V gene lookup returns CDR1 DFQATT and CDR2 SNEGSKA (reference sequence). This chain's CDR3 is CSASDREVLFF. The CDR3 coding sequence is TGCAGTGCTTCGGACAGGGAGGTACTGTTTTTT.

This clonotype was counted a single time. The gene calls are TRBV10-3 and TRBJ1-2; the D is unclear. Trimming took off 4 bases at V and 3 bases at J, with 6 bases between the two ends. Germline CDR1 is ENHRY and CDR2 is SYGVKD. The length of the CDR3 is 12 residues. For the CDR3, the DNA is TGTGCCATCAGTGGAGCGGACTATGGCTACACCTTC. This codes for CAISGADYGYTF.

This clonotype was picked up a small number of times. The chain employs TRBV3-1 and TRBJ2-1; TRBD2 matches at 10 bases. The CDR3 consists of 19 residues. The V segment lost 4 bases and the J segment 8 bases; nucleotides outside the gene matches: 20. The V gene's germline CDR1 is LGHDT and CDR2 YNNKEL (reference sequence). CDR3 sequence: CASSLLLAGTSYQNDEQFF. Written as DNA, the CDR3 is TGTGCCAGCAGCCTACTACTAGCGGGAACTTCATACCAAAACGATGAGCAGTTCTTC.

This clonotype was seen repeatedly, ten times or more. This chain links TRBV18 with TRBJ2-3; the match to TRBD1 covers 10 bases. V shed 3 bases and J 3 bases; nucleotides not matched to a gene: 3. The CDR3 extends over 15 amino acids. Germline-derived CDR1 and CDR2 are KGHSH and LQKENI. The CDR3 DNA follows: TGTGCCAGCTCACCCCGGACAGGGGGGACAGATACGCAGTATTTT. It specifies CASSPRTGGTDTQYF.

V usage is TRBV7-8 and J usage is TRBJ2-2; TRBD2 might be the D (6 bases). Germline loops: CDR1 SGHVS, CDR2 FQNEAQ. The CDR3 is 19 amino acids. V shed 2 bases and J shed 4 bases, with 23 bases lying between them. The CDR3 DNA is TGTGCCAGCAGCTTAAAGCGGGTCAGGAGGGAGAGGGGCACCGGGGAGCTGTTTTTT. Protein product: CASSLKRVRRERGTGELFF.

This clonotype has a count of ten or more. V usage is TRBV30 and J usage is TRBJ1-4, with D perhaps TRBD1 (6 bases). Germline values: CDR1 GTSNPN, CDR2 SVGIG (reference sequence). This CDR3 spans 13 amino acids. The ends were cut back, 5 bases at V and 7 bases at J, with 14 bases in the middle. The CDR3 here is CAWENRVGEKLFF. The CDR3 DNA reads TGTGCCTGGGAGAACAGGGTTGGTGAAAAACTGTTTTTT.

The chain employs TRBV2 and TRBJ1-6, with D unresolved. The V end lost 8 bases, the J end lost 8 bases, and 10 bases lay between the germline ends. There are 12 residues in the CDR3. CDR1 is SNHLY, CDR2 FYNNEI, per germline. The CDR3 here is CASSQQDSPLHF. The CDR3, as DNA: TGTGCCAGCTCGCAGCAGGATTCACCCCTCCACTTT. The full variable domain, in which reference TRBV2 and TRBJ1-6 provide the parts outside the CDR3, is EPEVTQTPSHQVTQMGQEVILRCVPISNHLYFYWYRQILGQKVEFLVSFYNNEISEKSEIFDDQFSVERPDGSNFTLKIRSTKLEDSAMYFCASSQQDSPLHFGNGTRLTVT.

The chain recombines TRBV18 with TRBJ2-1; 7 bases match TRBD2. The germline gives CDR1 KGHSH, CDR2 LQKENI. The CDR3 runs to 12 residues. With V trimmed by 4 bases and J by 10 bases, 4 bases remained unmatched. The CDR3 nucleotides read TGTGCCAGCTCACAATACGGGGGGGAGCAGTTCTTC. It encodes CASSQYGGEQFF.

The chain combines TRBV27 with TRBJ2-7, with TRBD1 matching over 8 bases. Germline CDR1 and CDR2: MNHEY and SMNVEV (reference sequence). This CDR3 is 13 amino acids long. V shed 5 bases and J 3 bases; nucleotides not matched to a gene: 3. CDR3 protein: CASSRTGLYEQYF. CDR3 nucleotide sequence: TGTGCCAGCAGTCGGACAGGGCTCTACGAGCAGTACTTC.

This clonotype has just a few counts. This sequence joins TRBV19 and TRBJ2-3, with 8 bases that match TRBD2. The V and J ends lost 5 bases and 2 bases, in that order; junction bases with no gene match: 9. Germline assignment: CDR1 LNHDA and CDR2 SQIVND (reference sequence). This CDR3 region has 16 residues. In nucleotides, the CDR3 is TGTGCCAGTAGTGCGACTAGCGTGATCTACACAGATACGCAGTATTTT. Its protein is CASSATSVIYTDTQYF.

This chain uses TRBV4-3 with TRBJ1-6, with 7 bases aligning to TRBD1. The germline V gene encodes CDR1 LGHNA and CDR2 YSLEER. This CDR3 is built from 14 residues. V shed 0 bases and J 9 bases; nucleotides not matched to a gene: 2. CDR3 sequence reads: CASSQEGGTSPLHF. CDR3 nucleotide sequence: TGCGCCAGCAGCCAAGAAGGGGGCACTTCACCCCTCCACTTT.

This clonotype was detected only a few times. The chain recombines TRBV7-9 with TRBJ2-6; weak D call: TRBD1 (5 bases). This CDR3 has 16 residues. Germline V gene sequence: CDR1 SEHNR, CDR2 FQNEAQ (reference sequence). V dropped 2 bases and J dropped 4 bases, with 12 bases sitting between them. CDR3 amino acids: CASSLRQGRGANVLTF. The CDR3 coding sequence is TGTGCCAGCAGCTTAAGGCAGGGTCGCGGGGCCAACGTCCTGACTTTC.

This clonotype appeared many times. The chain's CDR3 is CASSSHPAGIFSYGYTF. CDR3 DNA sequence: TGTGCCAGCAGTTCACACCCGGCGGGGATCTTCAGCTATGGCTACACCTTC. The V and J genes are TRBV28 and TRBJ1-2, with no clear D. In germline, CDR1 is MDHEN, CDR2 SYDVKM. The CDR3 runs 17 residues. Trimming stripped 4 bases from V and 4 bases from J, with 22 bases between.

Only a few counts were recorded for this clonotype. The genes are TRBV5-1 and TRBJ2-7, with D possibly being TRBD2 (6 bases). V lost 4 bases, J lost 2 bases, and 19 bases lay in between. This CDR3 comprises 16 residues. The germline V gene encodes CDR1 SGHRS and CDR2 YFSETQ. CDR3 DNA sequence: TGCGCCAGCAGCCCTGGAGTGGGGACTCCTCCCTACGAGCAGTACTTC. Encoded protein: CASSPGVGTPPYEQYF.

In this sample, this clonotype turned up many times. V and J are TRBV7-2 and TRBJ1-5, with a possible D match to TRBD1 (6 bases). V lost 4 bases and J 0 bases, leaving 16 bases between the germline ends. This CDR3 region has 17 residues. Germline CDR1 and CDR2: SGHTA and FQGNSA. CDR3 amino acids: CASSYSDRHTSNQPQHF. CDR3 DNA sequence: TGTGCCAGCAGCTACTCGGACAGACACACTAGCAATCAGCCCCAGCATTTT.

This clonotype was detected a few times. V is TRBV7-8 and J is TRBJ2-6; D may be TRBD1 (6 bases). Germline-derived CDR1 and CDR2 are SGHVS and FQNEAQ. The CDR3 contains 15 residues. The germline V and J ends were trimmed by 4 bases and 4 bases, with 11 bases remaining between them. Here the CDR3 reads CASSYDRTGANVLTF. The CDR3, as DNA: TGTGCCAGCAGCTACGACAGGACCGGGGCCAACGTCCTGACTTTC.

In this sample, this clonotype turned up many times. The gene calls are TRBV18 and TRBJ2-7, with TRBD2 as a possible D gene (6 bases). Trimming removed 3 bases at V and 7 bases at J, with 16 bases between. The CDR3 loop spans 14 amino acids. CDR1 is KGHSH, CDR2 LQKENI, per germline. CDR3 coding DNA: TGTGCCAGCTCACCGGGACTTAGGGCTGGAGAGCAGTACTTC. Residues: CASSPGLRAGEQYF.

The chain carries TRBV28 and TRBJ1-2; D call uncertain. The germline V and J ends were trimmed by 5 bases and 4 bases, with 14 bases remaining between them. Germline CDR1 MDHEN, CDR2 SYDVKM. The CDR3 covers 14 residues. Here the CDR3 DNA reads TGTGCCAGCAGTCCGACGGGAGTCGTCTATGGCTACACCTTC. This gives the protein CASSPTGVVYGYTF.

The chain combines TRBV30 with TRBJ1-5; D is uncertain. The CDR3 spans 13 residues. Trimming took 1 base from V and 7 from J, leaving 11 bases between them. CDR1 and CDR2 from the germline V gene are GTSNPN and SVGIG (reference sequence). Written as DNA, the CDR3 is TGTGCCTGGAGTGGGAGAGGAGGCCAGCCCCAGCATTTT. It is translated as CAWSGRGGQPQHF.

In its sample, this clonotype was seen many times. The J gene is TRBJ2-5, the V gene TRBV6-1, with unresolved D. V lost 5 bases and J lost 2, with 15 bases in between. The length of the CDR3 is 15 residues. CDR1 MNHNS and CDR2 SASEGT come from the germline V gene. The DNA for the CDR3 is TGTGCCAGCAGTTACACGCTTAGCTGGCAAGAGACCCAGTACTTC. Encoded protein: CASSYTLSWQETQYF.

The rearrangement joins TRBV6-2 or TRBV6-3 to TRBJ1-2; D is unresolved. Germline V gene lookup returns CDR1 MNHEY and CDR2 SVGEGT. The CDR3 runs to 18 residues. The V and J ends lost 6 bases and 0 bases respectively, with 23 bases between them. The CDR3 DNA reads as TGTGCCAGCAGCCCCAGAACTTTGCCCAACTTAGCTAACTATGGCTACACCTTC. It specifies CASSPRTLPNLANYGYTF.

Only a few counts were recorded for this clonotype. J is TRBJ1-2 and V is TRBV7-9; 9 bases line up with TRBD1. Germline loops: CDR1 SEHNR, CDR2 FQNEAQ (reference sequence). The CDR3 length is 15 residues. Trimming removed 5 bases from V and 7 bases from J; junction bases left unmatched: 11. In DNA, the CDR3 is TGTGCCAGCAGCGCGCCGGGACAGGGAGTTTCTGGCTACACCTTC. Its protein product is CASSAPGQGVSGYTF.

A few counts support this clonotype. This rearrangement joins TRBV4-2 to TRBJ2-3; 11 bases match TRBD2. J lost 14 bases, V lost 4 bases, and 8 bases had no gene match. The CDR3 spans 13 residues. The V gene's germline CDR1 is LGHNA and CDR2 YNFKEQ. CDR3 bases: TGTGCCAGCAGCCCCTCGACTAGCGGGATAACGTATTTT. It encodes CASSPSTSGITYF.

This clonotype was recorded at least ten times. The V call is TRBV6-5, the J call TRBJ2-7, with 7 bases that match TRBD1. This CDR3 contains 16 residues. The trim removed 0 bases at V and 3 bases at J, leaving 8 bases unmatched. The germline V gene encodes CDR1 MNHEY and CDR2 SVGAGI. CDR3 protein: CASSYSSQGVGYEQYF. CDR3 DNA: TGTGCCAGCAGTTACTCTTCGCAGGGGGTCGGCTACGAGCAGTACTTC.